The present T cell receptor beta chain was sequenced within a study of CD8 T cells in ankylosing spondylitis. Study-wide results and limits: Reports of some motif variants in reactive arthritis synovial fluid and blood predate this one. Ankylosing spondylitis blood appeared to carry a characteristic TCR beta motif of several highly homologous variants. Reportedly, disease-linked clones are significantly enriched in ankylosing spondylitis patients' matched synovial fluid. Disease-linked clones had a CD8+ phenotype and relatively low frequency in peripheral blood.

V gave up 4 bases and J gave up 9 bases, with 13 bases separating them. The CDR3 contains 13 residues. CDR1 is LNHNV and CDR2 is YYDKDF in the germline V gene (reference sequence). This clonotype was seen a few times. The antigen remains unidentified. Using quantitative 5'-RACE with molecular barcodes, the authors made TCR beta libraries. Each CDR3 protein gets one entry after TCRdb re-called the 5' RACE reads with MiXCR. The sample shows hundreds of thousands of distinct CDR3 sequences, roughly 12% of them seen only once. The rearrangement links TRBV15 to TRBJ2-1; maybe TRBD2 (5 bases). This clonotype was obtained from a male donor with ankylosing spondylitis. The sequenced material came from blood, either unsorted or a sorted T cell fraction (not recorded which). The CDR3 DNA reads as TGTGCCACCAGCACTCCAGCGGCCTTTGAGCAGTTCTTC. This gives the protein CATSTPAAFEQFF.